Listed below are T cell receptor beta chains from one sample, sequenced in a study of regulatory T cells in long-lasting Graves disease. Each CDR3 protein is one row after TCRdb ran MiXCR on the multiplex PCR reads. The table lists roughly 300,000 distinct CDR3 sequences, less than 20% of them singletons, with less than 35% in the top ten. This sample comprised peripheral blood mononuclear cells (PBMCs), obtained when the disease was refractory, from a patient treated with antithyroid drugs. Every receptor here comes from a female donor with Graves disease. Both conserved end residues are part of each CDR3. The D gene is left open where the match is weak. The size of a clone is reported for some rows only, either as once, few or many, or as a class for expanded clones.

J,size,V,D,CDR3,DNA
TRBJ2-5,.,TRBV6-5,.,CASSYSGSAGRETQYF,TGTGCCAGCAGTTACTCGGGTTCGGCAGGGAGGGAGACCCAGTACTTC
TRBJ1-1,many,TRBV7-2,TRBD1,CASSYAPGQQMNTEAFF,TGTGCCAGCAGCTACGCCCCGGGACAGCAAATGAACACTGAAGCTTTCTTT
TRBJ2-7,many,TRBV4-2,TRBD2,CASSQEPTSSYEQYF,TGTGCCAGCAGCCAAGAGCCGACTAGCAGCTACGAGCAGTACTTC
TRBJ2-4,many,TRBV27,.,CASSPWGIKNIQYF,TGTGCCAGCAGTCCATGGGGGATCAAAAACATTCAGTACTTC
TRBJ2-1,few,TRBV2,.,CATLSLTGNNEQFF,TGTGCCACCCTCTCTCTTACAGGCAACAATGAGCAGTTCTTC
TRBJ2-1,.,TRBV7-2,TRBD2,CASSLTGGLASNEQFF,TGTGCCAGCAGCTTAACGGGGGGGCTAGCAAGCAATGAGCAGTTCTTC
TRBJ1-5,many,TRBV11-2,TRBD1,CASSPTGDRNQPQHF,TGTGCCAGCAGCCCAACAGGGGATCGCAATCAGCCCCAGCATTTT
TRBJ2-7,many,TRBV11-1,TRBD1,CASSPSKGTASYEQYF,TGTGCCAGCAGCCCATCGAAGGGGACAGCCTCCTACGAGCAGTACTTC
TRBJ2-6,few,TRBV12-3/TRBV12-4,.,CASSFSLGANVLTF,TGTGCCAGCAGTTTCAGCCTAGGGGCCAACGTCCTGACTTTC
TRBJ2-2,many,TRBV27,TRBD1,CASSLSYQGVNGELFF,TGTGCCAGCAGTTTATCGTACCAGGGGGTTAACGGGGAGCTGTTTTTT
TRBJ1-1,many,TRBV20-1,.,CSASWPGRTFF,TGCAGTGCTAGCTGGCCAGGGCGGACTTTCTTT
TRBJ1-4,many,TRBV28,TRBD1,CASRRGQGFSEKLFF,TGTGCCAGCAGGCGAGGACAGGGGTTTAGTGAAAAACTGTTTTTT
TRBJ2-5,.,TRBV5-6,.,CASSLAPGGWETQYF,TGTGCCAGCAGCTTGGCTCCAGGGGGGTGGGAGACCCAGTACTTC
TRBJ2-5,.,TRBV20-1,.,CSASWLSTRTPKETQYF,TGCAGTGCTAGCTGGTTGTCCACTAGAACCCCGAAAGAGACCCAGTACTTC
TRBJ1-6,few,TRBV15,.,CATSRESGGSYNSPLHF,TGTGCCACCAGCAGAGAGTCCGGGGGTTCCTATAATTCACCCCTCCACTTT
TRBJ1-5,.,TRBV7-6,.,CASSSRQYSNQPQHF,TGTGCCAGCAGCTCCCGACAGTATAGCAATCAGCCCCAGCATTTT
TRBJ2-7,many,TRBV12-3/TRBV12-4,TRBD1,CASTLTGGGEQYF,TGTGCCAGCACCTTGACAGGGGGAGGCGAGCAGTACTTC
TRBJ1-1,.,TRBV4-1,TRBD1,CASSPMDRRPPEAFF,TGCGCCAGCAGCCCAATGGACAGGCGACCTCCTGAAGCTTTCTTT
TRBJ2-7,many,TRBV28,TRBD1,CASNTGGYEQYF,TGTGCCAGCAATACAGGGGGCTACGAGCAGTACTTC
TRBJ1-1,.,TRBV6-1,TRBD1,CASGEGGGGVNTEAFF,TGTGCCAGCGGGGAAGGGGGCGGCGGCGTGAACACTGAAGCTTTCTTT
TRBJ1-2,many,TRBV5-5,TRBD1,CASSSLGQPNYGYTF,TGTGCCAGCAGCTCCTTGGGACAGCCTAACTATGGCTACACCTTC
TRBJ1-1,few,TRBV14,.,CASSKQGLNTEAFF,TGTGCCAGCAGTAAACAGGGATTGAACACTGAAGCTTTCTTT
TRBJ1-2,few,TRBV3-1,.,CASSQERMGAPYGYTF,TGTGCCAGCAGCCAAGAAAGGATGGGCGCCCCCTATGGCTACACCTTC
TRBJ1-6,.,TRBV19,.,CASKEGKTYNSPLHF,TGTGCCAGTAAGGAGGGCAAGACCTATAATTCACCCCTCCACTTT
TRBJ2-4,.,TRBV6-1,TRBD1,CASSEAPTGLGYIQYF,TGTGCCAGCAGTGAAGCCCCGACAGGGCTCGGTTACATTCAGTACTTC
TRBJ2-7,many,TRBV6-1,.,CASKDGPGEQYF,TGTGCCAGCAAGGACGGCCCGGGCGAGCAGTACTTC
TRBJ1-1,many,TRBV24-1,.,CATSDGGRAEAFF,TGTGCCACCAGTGACGGCGGAAGGGCTGAAGCTTTCTTT
TRBJ2-2,.,TRBV12-3/TRBV12-4,.,CASSRRQGRTGELFF,TGTGCCAGCAGCCGTCGACAAGGCAGAACCGGGGAGCTGTTTTTT
TRBJ1-4,.,TRBV6-1,.,CASSPGRSTNEKLFF,TGTGCCAGCAGTCCGGGAAGGTCAACTAATGAAAAACTGTTTTTT
TRBJ2-7,.,TRBV6-1,TRBD1,CASSKQGALDEQYF,TGTGCCAGCAGTAAGCAGGGGGCGCTGGACGAGCAGTACTTC
TRBJ2-6,many,TRBV7-9,.,CASSLAGAGANVLTF,TGTGCCAGCAGCTTAGCGGGCGCCGGGGCCAACGTCCTGACTTTC
TRBJ2-5,few,TRBV7-2,.,CASSFSSGIWTGQETQYF,TGTGCCAGCAGCTTTTCGAGTGGGATATGGACGGGCCAAGAGACCCAGTACTTC
TRBJ1-4,many,TRBV11-2,.,CASSLDRDTNEKLFF,TGTGCCAGCAGCTTAGACCGGGATACGAATGAAAAACTGTTTTTT
TRBJ2-7,few,TRBV7-2,TRBD1,CASSKQGSSYEQYF,TGTGCCAGCAGCAAACAGGGGAGTTCCTACGAGCAGTACTTC
TRBJ2-2,.,TRBV5-4,.,CASSNQGRRATGELFF,TGTGCCAGCAGCAATCAGGGGAGGCGCGCGACCGGGGAGCTGTTTTTT
TRBJ2-1,few,TRBV12-5,.,CASRETSNGRDEQFF,TGTGCTAGCCGGGAGACTAGTAATGGAAGGGATGAGCAGTTCTTC
TRBJ2-5,few,TRBV7-9,TRBD2,CASSSGLAGGPRYQETQYF,TGTGCCAGCAGCTCGGGACTAGCGGGAGGGCCCCGGTACCAAGAGACCCAGTACTTC